This T cell receptor beta chain stems from a study of blood T cell repertoires in COVID-19 (dated by TCRdb to about 2020). Background for the entire study: Samples from collaborators originated in the United States, Italy and Spain and spanned both the acute and convalescent phases of COVID-19. Deeply sampled blood TCRbeta repertoires from subjects exposed to, actively infected with, or recovered from COVID-19 were included in the dataset. The sample metadata nearly always contained a de-identified subject ID, COVID-19 status, age in years and sex. HLA class I and class II types, where available, came from metadata supplied by the sample provider rather than from assay-based typing. The repertoires were made available in a free public database intended to serve as a resource for research on the immune response to SARS-CoV-2. The prospective study material was composed of cDNA or gDNA derived from T cells, B-cell-depleted T cells, or PBMCs. Samples came from the ongoing ImmuneRACE study (first 160 participants) plus 1,254 subjects from 6 global collaborators.

The collaborating institutions used their own protocols to collect whole blood in K2EDTA tubes. For TCRbeta analysis, collaborator samples were shipped as frozen whole blood, as isolated PBMCs, or as DNA extracted from either sample type. About this clone: It has no known antigen specificity. The sample holds no much larger clone one base away, and base qualities are not on file.

The immunoSEQ Assay, a bias-controlled multiplex PCR, was used to amplify TCRbeta CDR3 regions from genomic DNA. In the source study's methods: Within the assay, amplification of reference gene primers was used to estimate how many nucleated cells each sample contained. To quantify the absolute abundance of each unique TCRbeta CDR3 rearrangement, sequence reads were collapsed and filtered. For each sample, productive Simpson clonality was calculated as the square root of Simpson's diversity index over productive rearrangements. TCRdb took over this immuneACCESS table, retaining in-frame rearrangements with V and J assigned. Such tables are incomplete; in checked studies, under half of the missing clones stem from an unresolved V gene, and the remainder is unexplained. V, J and clone size reflect that table, while D and trimming were determined from the DNA. This sample lists 85,000 to 95,000 clones; roughly 89% were detected once. Together, the top ten hold about 5% of the sample.

General conclusions and limits of the study: How much clinical and demographic metadata was included differed by source and by participant, and the metadata was provided uncurated.

V lost 3 bases and J lost 3 bases, and the count of bases not matched to a germline gene is 5. From cysteine to phenylalanine, the CDR3 is 17 amino acids long. Solely the CDR3 DNA is kept, with 51 bases framed from the first base. The germline V gene encodes CDR1 KGHDR and CDR2 SFDVKD. The sample taken for sequencing was peripheral blood. This TCR was sampled from an elderly woman with active COVID-19. The rearrangement combines TRBV24-1 with TRBJ2-1; 12 central bases correspond to TRBD2. Here is the DNA: TGTGCCACCAGTGATGTGACTAGCGGGAGACTCTACAATGAGCAGTTCTTC. Protein translation: CATSDVTSGRLYNEQFF.